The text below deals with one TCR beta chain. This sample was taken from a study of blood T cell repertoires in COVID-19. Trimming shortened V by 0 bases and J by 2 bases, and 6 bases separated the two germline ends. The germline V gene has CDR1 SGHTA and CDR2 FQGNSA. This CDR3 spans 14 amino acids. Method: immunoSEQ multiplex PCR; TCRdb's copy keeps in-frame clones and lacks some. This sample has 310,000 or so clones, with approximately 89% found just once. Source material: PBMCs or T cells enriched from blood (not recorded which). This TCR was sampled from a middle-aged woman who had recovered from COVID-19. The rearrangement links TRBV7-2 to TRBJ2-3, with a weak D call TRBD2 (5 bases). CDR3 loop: CASSLAGDTDTQYF. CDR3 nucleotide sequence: TGTGCCAGCAGCTTAGCCGGGGACACAGATACGCAGTATTTT.